These 20 T cell receptor beta chains were all obtained from the same sample, sequenced in a study of cytomegalovirus exposure and HLA in healthy donors. Primers: 60 Vbeta forward and 13 Jbeta reverse. Measured with immunoSEQ multiplex PCR; TCRdb has only the in-frame clones, and not every one. The specimen's table records roughly 60,000 clones. The sequencing input was PBMCs. These receptors were taken from a male donor in good health and CMV-seronegative.

The gene calls are TRBV6-6 and TRBJ2-7; the D gene is possibly TRBD2 (6 bases). V lost 8 bases, J lost 7 bases, and 18 bases lay in between. Germline V gene sequence: CDR1 MNHNY, CDR2 SVGAGI (reference sequence). The CDR3 sequence is 13 residues long. In nucleotides, the CDR3 is TGTGCCAGCCGGGACGAAAAGGACTATGAGCAGTACTTC. Its protein product is CASRDEKDYEQYF.

This chain links TRBV6-5 with TRBJ2-7, with 12 bases identical to TRBD2. This CDR3 is 15 amino acids long. Losses at the gene ends were 2 bases for V and 7 bases for J; bases not matched to a gene: 6. Per the germline V gene, CDR1 is MNHEY and CDR2 is SVGAGI. The DNA of the CDR3 is TGTGCCAGCAGTTACCCTAGCGGGGGGGCTTGGGAGCAGTACTTC. This codes for CASSYPSGGAWEQYF.

This chain's CDR3 is CASSFSGAGNTIYF. Here the CDR3 DNA reads TGTGCCAGCAGCTTTTCAGGGGCTGGAAACACCATATATTTT. The chain couples TRBV7-6 to TRBJ1-3; a possible D gene is TRBD1 (6 bases). Deletions cut 3 bases from V and 2 bases from J, with 8 bases between. This CDR3 is built from 14 residues. The germline V gene encodes CDR1 SGHVS and CDR2 FNYEAQ.

The genes are TRBV7-2 and TRBJ1-1; the D is unclear. The CDR3 consists of 15 residues. Germline CDR1 and CDR2: SGHTA and FQGNSA. The V end lost 5 bases, the J end lost 3 bases, and 16 bases lay between the germline ends. For the CDR3, the DNA is TGTGCCAGCAGCCCCTCGGTTTCTTCCTACACTGAAGCTTTCTTT. Translating gives CASSPSVSSYTEAFF.

The genes are TRBV7-2 and TRBJ2-7, with 9 bases fitting TRBD1. V trimming: 1 base; J trimming: 3 bases; junction bases outside the gene matches: 4. The length of the CDR3 is 15 residues. Germline CDR1 reads SGHTA; CDR2 reads FQGNSA. CDR3 residues: CASSLGTGADYEQYF. CDR3 DNA: TGTGCCAGCAGCTTAGGGACAGGGGCCGACTACGAGCAGTACTTC.

This chain joins TRBV29-1 and TRBJ2-1, with 11 bases aligning to TRBD2. The CDR3 loop spans 13 amino acids. Germline V lookup: CDR1 SQVTM, CDR2 ANQGSEA. The V and J ends lost 7 bases and 5 bases, in that order; junction bases with no gene match: 4. CDR3: CSGRLAGHNEQFF. The CDR3 region has the DNA TGCAGCGGCCGACTAGCGGGACACAATGAGCAGTTCTTC.

The chain links TRBV28 to TRBJ2-2; 8 nucleotides align to TRBD2. Germline lookup yields CDR1 MDHEN and CDR2 SYDVKM. There are 15 residues in the CDR3. The V gene end was trimmed by 5 bases and the J gene end by 2 bases; junction bases not matched to a gene: 4. In DNA, the CDR3 is TGTGCCAGCAGTCCCGGGGGGGTAAACACCGGGGAGCTGTTTTTT. It codes for CASSPGGVNTGELFF.

The V gene is TRBV28, the J gene TRBJ1-2; the D gene is possibly TRBD1 (6 bases). The CDR3 contains 15 residues. V was trimmed by 6 bases and J by 1 base, leaving 15 bases between them. Germline V gives CDR1 MDHEN, CDR2 SYDVKM. CDR3 sequence reads: CASRHRDNLNYGYTF. CDR3 coding DNA: TGTGCCAGCAGACACCGGGACAACCTTAACTATGGCTACACCTTC.

The chain recombines TRBV27 with TRBJ2-7; TRBD1 matches 10 bases. The germline CDR1 and CDR2 sequences are MNHEY and SMNVEV (reference sequence). Trimming took 4 bases from V and 3 from J; bases not matched to a gene: 3. The CDR3 length is 14 residues. The CDR3 DNA is TGTGCCAGCAGTTGGAGGACAGGGGGCTACGAGCAGTACTTC. Translation: CASSWRTGGYEQYF.

The CDR3 loop is CASKIDSSNYEQYF. In DNA form, the CDR3 reads TGCGCCAGCAAAATCGACAGTTCGAACTACGAGCAGTACTTC. The J gene is TRBJ2-7, the V gene TRBV5-1; D may be TRBD1 (5 bases). Between the trimmed V and J ends, which lost 6 bases and 3 bases, there was a span of 16 bases. CDR1 is SGHRS and CDR2 is YFSETQ in the germline V gene. The CDR3 consists of 14 residues. Together with reference TRBV5-1 and TRBJ2-7, the CDR3 gives the full variable domain: KAGVTQTPRYLIKTRGQQVTLSCSPISGHRSVSWYQQTPGQGLQFLFEYFSETQRNKGNFPGRFSGRQFSNSRSEMNVSTLELGDSALYLCASKIDSSNYEQYFGPGTRLTVT.

V and J are TRBV19 and TRBJ2-7, with D tentatively TRBD1 (6 bases). Trimming took off 2 bases at V and 4 bases at J, with 12 bases between the two ends. This CDR3 comprises 14 residues. Germline loops: CDR1 LNHDA, CDR2 SQIVND (reference sequence). CDR3 DNA: TGTGCCAGTAGTATAAGGAACAGGGAGTACGAGCAGTACTTC. Translation gives CASSIRNREYEQYF.

V gene TRBV19 combines with J gene TRBJ2-6; TRBD2 is a possible D gene (6 bases). V was cut by 7 bases and J by 0 bases, with 13 bases left in between. The CDR3 runs to 16 residues. Germline-derived CDR1 and CDR2 are LNHDA and SQIVND (reference sequence). CDR3 in amino acids: CASKEGIGSGANVLTF. In DNA form, the CDR3 reads TGTGCCAGTAAGGAGGGTATCGGCTCTGGGGCCAACGTCCTGACTTTC.

As to this clone: A junction boundary mismatches the germline segment, possibly from a read error. This CDR3 reads CASTEGYSNQPQHF. CDR3 in DNA: TGTGCCAGCACTGAAGGTTATAGCAATCAGCCCCAGCATTTT. This chain links TRBV6-1 with TRBJ1-5; D not certain. Germline V gene data show CDR1 as MNHNS and CDR2 as SASEGT. The CDR3 has 14 amino acids.

This chain uses TRBV7-9 with TRBJ1-1; D is undetermined. The CDR3 loop spans 12 amino acids. Germline CDR1 is SEHNR and CDR2 is FQNEAQ (reference sequence). Trimming pared 1 base from V and 4 bases from J, leaving 4 bases between. The DNA of the CDR3 is TGTGCCAGCAGCTTAGGGGCCACTGAAGCTTTCTTT. It yields the protein CASSLGATEAFF.

The genes are TRBV5-1 and TRBJ2-1; D might be TRBD1 (6 bases). CDR3 length: 16 amino acids. Trimming took off 2 bases at V and 3 bases at J, with 15 bases between the two ends. The V gene's germline CDR1 is SGHRS and CDR2 YFSETQ. CDR3 sequence (DNA): TGCGCCAGCAGCTTCGGGGACCAGGGGCGCTACAATGAGCAGTTCTTC. Its protein product is CASSFGDQGRYNEQFF.

V usage is TRBV5-4 and J usage is TRBJ2-7, with 11 bases aligning to TRBD2. J lost 2 bases, V lost 0 bases, and 7 bases had no gene match. Germline CDR1 and CDR2: SGHNT and YYREEE (reference sequence). The CDR3 spans 17 residues. The CDR3 coding sequence is TGTGCCAGCAGCTTGGGTCCTAGCGGGGGGCCCGCCTACGAGCAGTACTTC. Translating it yields CASSLGPSGGPAYEQYF.

Turning to this clone: Additional DNA sequences in this sample encode the identical CDR3. The chain uses TRBV29-1 and TRBJ2-3; 7 bases line up with TRBD1. Germline CDR1 reads SQVTM; CDR2 reads ANQGSEA. The V and J ends lost 8 bases and 2 bases, in that order; junction bases with no gene match: 13. CDR3 length equals 15 residues. This CDR3 reads CSSQRGGDYTDTQYF. Written as DNA, the CDR3 is TGCAGCTCTCAGAGAGGGGGCGATTACACAGATACGCAGTATTTT.

The rearrangement links TRBV6-6 to TRBJ2-5; D is perhaps TRBD1 (6 bases). Germline values: CDR1 MNHNY, CDR2 SVGAGI (reference sequence). The CDR3 extends over 14 amino acids. V dropped 4 bases and J dropped 3 bases, with 12 bases sitting between them. The CDR3 DNA follows: TGTGCCAGCAGTTGGGGGCGGGCGGAAGAGACCCAGTACTTC. Amino acid sequence: CASSWGRAEETQYF.

V and J are TRBV6-1 and TRBJ1-2, with TRBD1 identical over 10 bases. This CDR3 has 13 amino acids. Germline CDR1 and CDR2: MNHNS and SASEGT. V shed 6 bases, J shed 5 bases, and the junction held 3 bases outside the gene matches. DNA of the CDR3: TGTGCCAGCAGAGGGACAGGGGTGTATGGCTACACCTTC. It yields the protein CASRGTGVYGYTF.

Concerning this clone: A read error may produce the germline difference seen at one junction end. The chain combines TRBV9 with TRBJ1-1; D is perhaps TRBD1 (5 bases). Germline loops: CDR1 SGDLS, CDR2 YYNGEE. This CDR3 region has 15 residues. CDR3 loop: CASSSRERAGTEDFF. In nucleotides, the CDR3 is TGTGCCAGCAGCTCCAGGGAAAGGGCTGGCACTGAAGATTTCTTT.